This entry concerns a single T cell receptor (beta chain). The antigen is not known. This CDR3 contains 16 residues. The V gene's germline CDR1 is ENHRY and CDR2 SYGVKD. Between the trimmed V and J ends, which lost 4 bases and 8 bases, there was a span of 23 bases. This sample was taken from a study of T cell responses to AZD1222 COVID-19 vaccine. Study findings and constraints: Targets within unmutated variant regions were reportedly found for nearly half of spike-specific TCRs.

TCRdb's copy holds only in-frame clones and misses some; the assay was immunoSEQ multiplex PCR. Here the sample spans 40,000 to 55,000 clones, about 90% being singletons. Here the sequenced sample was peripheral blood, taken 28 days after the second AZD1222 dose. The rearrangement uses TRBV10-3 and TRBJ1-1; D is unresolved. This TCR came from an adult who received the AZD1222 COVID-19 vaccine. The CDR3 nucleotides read TGTGCCATCAGTGGCAAAAGGGAATCTTTGTTGGAAGAAGCTTTCTTT. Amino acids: CAISGKRESLLEEAFF.